Listed below are T cell receptor beta chains from one sample, sequenced in a study of identifying expanded T cells in peripheral blood. Sequenced by immunoSEQ multiplex PCR; TCRdb stores in-frame clones only, minus some. The sample holds tens of thousands of clones, approximately 86% seen once. The material sequenced was blood. The receptors shown here come from a person aged 18-70 years in good health. The CDR3 runs from the conserved cysteine through the conserved F or W. The D gene is left open where the match is weak. A clone size is listed for some rows: how often the clone was seen (once, few, many), or a class if it is expanded.

DNA	CDR3	J	D	V	size
TGTGCCAGCAGCCCTGGACAGGGAAATCAGCCCCAGCATTTT	CASSPGQGNQPQHF	TRBJ1-5	TRBD1	TRBV5-6	once
TGTGCCAGTAGTAGGGGACAAACTATCTACAATGAGCAGTTCTTC	CASSRGQTIYNEQFF	TRBJ2-1	NA	TRBV19	NA
TGTGCCAGCAGCCCGCAGCCTGGGGCCAACGTCCTGACTTTC	CASSPQPGANVLTF	TRBJ2-6	NA	TRBV7-7	NA
TGCGCCAGCAGCCTAGGACTAGCGGGGGTCCAAGAGACCCAGTACTTC	CASSLGLAGVQETQYF	TRBJ2-5	TRBD2	TRBV5-1	NA
TGTGCCAGCAATGCCGTAGGTGGAAACACCATATATTTT	CASNAVGGNTIYF	TRBJ1-3	NA	TRBV6-6	NA
TGTGCCTGGAGAATGTCCGGCGAAAAACTGTTTTTT	CAWRMSGEKLFF	TRBJ1-4	NA	TRBV30	NA
TGTGCCACCAGCGGATCAACTCTAGCCAAAAACATTCAGTACTTC	CATSGSTLAKNIQYF	TRBJ2-4	NA	TRBV15	NA
TGTGCCAGCAGCCGCGGGGGGGCAGGTTTGAACACTGAAGCTTTCTTT	CASSRGGAGLNTEAFF	TRBJ1-1	NA	TRBV7-9	NA
TGTGCCAGCAGCCAAGAGACTAGCGGGAGCTACGAGCAGTACTTC	CASSQETSGSYEQYF	TRBJ2-7	TRBD2	TRBV4-2	NA
TGTGCCATCAGCCTTGGGGGAAGCAATGAGCAGTTCTTC	CAISLGGSNEQFF	TRBJ2-1	NA	TRBV10-3	NA
TGTGCCAGCAGCTTAAGGGGGGTCCTCGTCTACTTC	CASSLRGVLVYF	TRBJ2-7	NA	TRBV7-2	NA
TGTGCCAGCAGCCCGGGACAGTACCAAGAGACCCAGTACTTC	CASSPGQYQETQYF	TRBJ2-5	TRBD1	TRBV6-6	NA
TGTGCCAGCAGTTACGACAGGGGAGCCTTCTATGGCTACACCTTC	CASSYDRGAFYGYTF	TRBJ1-2	TRBD1	TRBV27	NA
TGTGCCAGCTCACCAGTTCAGTTTCGTGGAGGAAACACCATATATTTT	CASSPVQFRGGNTIYF	TRBJ1-3	NA	TRBV18	NA
TGTGCCAGCAGCCGGGGGGCAGCCTACAATGAAAAACTGTTTTTT	CASSRGAAYNEKLFF	TRBJ1-4	NA	TRBV7-2	NA
TGTGCCACAAACCCGATGGTGGTGAACACTGAAGCTTTCTTT	CATNPMVVNTEAFF	TRBJ1-1	NA	TRBV6-6	NA
TGTGCCAGTAGTATCTCGGCCGGGACAGAATTCTCCTACGAGCAGTACTTC	CASSISAGTEFSYEQYF	TRBJ2-7	TRBD1	TRBV19	NA
TGTGCCAGCAGCCCAGCCCGGCGGGAAAGGGAGACCCAGTACTTC	CASSPARRERETQYF	TRBJ2-5	NA	TRBV4-2	NA
TGTGCCACCAGCGCACAAAAGACAGGGGGATATGGCTACACCTTC	CATSAQKTGGYGYTF	TRBJ1-2	TRBD1	TRBV15	NA
TGTGCCAGCTCACCAATGGACAGAGATACGCAGTATTTT	CASSPMDRDTQYF	TRBJ2-3	NA	TRBV18	NA
TGCGCCAGCAGCCCGGGACAGGTACAAGAGACCCAGTACTTC	CASSPGQVQETQYF	TRBJ2-5	TRBD1	TRBV5-1	NA
TGCGCCAGCAGCTTCTCTGGACACCCCGGAGAGACCCAGTACTTC	CASSFSGHPGETQYF	TRBJ2-5	NA	TRBV5-1	NA
TGCGCCAGCAGCTTGTCCGGGAATAGCAATCAGCCCCAGCATTTT	CASSLSGNSNQPQHF	TRBJ1-5	NA	TRBV5-1	NA
TGTGCCAGTAGTAATAGCGAGCAAGAGACCCAGTACTTC	CASSNSEQETQYF	TRBJ2-5	NA	TRBV19	NA
TGTGCCAGCAGGTTTATGGGGCCGGGTGAAGTGGGGGAGTTCTTC	CASRFMGPGEVGEFF	TRBJ2-1	NA	TRBV7-2	NA
TGCAGCCCCGGGCCCCATTCCCTCCACTTT	CSPGPHSLHF	TRBJ1-6	NA	TRBV29-1	NA
TGCGCCAGCAGCTTGGCGGGGGACAGAGGAAACACCATATATTTT	CASSLAGDRGNTIYF	TRBJ1-3	TRBD1	TRBV5-1	NA
TGTGCCATCAGTGCCACCCAGGGGACCGGGGAGCTGTTTTTT	CAISATQGTGELFF	TRBJ2-2	NA	TRBV10-3	NA
TGCGCCAGCAGCTTGTCGAATGAAAAACTGTTTTTT	CASSLSNEKLFF	TRBJ1-4	NA	TRBV5-1	NA
TGTGCCAGCAGCTTAGCTCCCGGTTCTAACTATGGCTACACCTTC	CASSLAPGSNYGYTF	TRBJ1-2	NA	TRBV7-8	NA
TGTGCCAGCAGTCGACTAGCGGGAGGGAGAGATACGCAGTATTTT	CASSRLAGGRDTQYF	TRBJ2-3	TRBD2	TRBV14	NA
TGTGCCTGGAGTGTATTTGACGGTCCCTACGAGCAGTACTTC	CAWSVFDGPYEQYF	TRBJ2-7	NA	TRBV30	once
TGTGCCAGCAGCTTAGAGGGGGACTTGAACACTGAAGCTTTCTTT	CASSLEGDLNTEAFF	TRBJ1-1	NA	TRBV7-9	NA
TGTGCCAGCAGAACAGGGGGCGTTAGGGAGACCCAGTACTTC	CASRTGGVRETQYF	TRBJ2-5	TRBD1	TRBV7-2	NA
TGTGCCAGCAGCCAAGGAGTCCAGGGGTATAATGGCTACACCTTC	CASSQGVQGYNGYTF	TRBJ1-2	NA	TRBV14	NA
TGTGCCAGCAGCTCGATACAGGGGACAAACTCTGGGGCCAACGTCCTGACTTTC	CASSSIQGTNSGANVLTF	TRBJ2-6	TRBD1	TRBV7-9	NA
TGTGCCAGCAGTTTAAAGGGGAATCAGCCCCAGCATTTT	CASSLKGNQPQHF	TRBJ1-5	NA	TRBV6-5	NA
TGCGCCAGCAGCCAAGATCTGAGTAGCGGGAGATTTAACTTC	CASSQDLSSGRFNF	TRBJ2-7	TRBD2	TRBV4-3	NA
TGTGCCAGCAGCACAACGACAGGGGCCGCCCCAGATACGCAGTATTTT	CASSTTTGAAPDTQYF	TRBJ2-3	TRBD1	TRBV5-8	NA
TGTGCCAGCAGAGGAGGGACTAGCGGCGCTCCCTACGAGCAGTACTTC	CASRGGTSGAPYEQYF	TRBJ2-7	TRBD2	TRBV2	NA
TGCGCCAGCAGTGAGTCGGCAGGGGGCGAATATGGCTACACCTTC	CASSESAGGEYGYTF	TRBJ1-2	TRBD1	TRBV10-1	NA
TGTGCCAGCGCCACGGGCAGGGGGTTCCCCTACGAGCAGTACTTC	CASATGRGFPYEQYF	TRBJ2-7	TRBD1	TRBV7-3	NA
TGTGCCAGCAGCTCCTCGGTGGAGTGGGAGACCCAGTACTTC	CASSSSVEWETQYF	TRBJ2-5	NA	TRBV7-9	NA
TGTGCCAGCAGCTTCGGGACGGGAGGCTATGGCTACACCTTC	CASSFGTGGYGYTF	TRBJ1-2	NA	TRBV7-8	few
TGTGCCAGTAGTCCCCAGGACCGACAGGGGTTCTATGGCTACACCTTC	CASSPQDRQGFYGYTF	TRBJ1-2	TRBD1	TRBV19	NA
TGTGCCAGCAGTGAAGCGAGGGCTAGCGGGCTTGAGCAGTTCTTC	CASSEARASGLEQFF	TRBJ2-1	TRBD2	TRBV2	NA
TGCAGCGTCCTGCTGACAGGGAACTATGGCTACACCTTC	CSVLLTGNYGYTF	TRBJ1-2	TRBD1	TRBV29-1	NA
TGTGCCATCAGTCCGGACAGGGTTATCTCTGGGGCCAACGTCCTGACTTTC	CAISPDRVISGANVLTF	TRBJ2-6	TRBD1	TRBV10-3	NA
TGTGCCAGCAGCGCCCGCTACGGGGGCAGCACAGATACGCAGTATTTT	CASSARYGGSTDTQYF	TRBJ2-3	NA	TRBV11-2	NA
TGTGCCTGGAGTGTGCTAGGGGGAATATACAATGAGCAGTTCTTC	CAWSVLGGIYNEQFF	TRBJ2-1	NA	TRBV30	NA
TGCGCCAGCAGCCTATTAGCGGAAACCTACGAGCAGTACTTC	CASSLLAETYEQYF	TRBJ2-7	NA	TRBV5-1	NA
TGTGCCAGCAGCAAAGGCCAGGGTAGGAATGAGCAGTTCTTC	CASSKGQGRNEQFF	TRBJ2-1	NA	TRBV21-1	NA
TGCGCCAGTGAAATAGGGGACCCCTACAATGAGCAGTTCTTC	CASEIGDPYNEQFF	TRBJ2-1	NA	TRBV5-1	NA
TGTGCCAGCAGGGGGCGGGGGAGTAGCACAGATACGCAGTATTTT	CASRGRGSSTDTQYF	TRBJ2-3	TRBD2	TRBV2	NA